Below are 27 T cell receptor beta chains sequenced from a single sample in a study of identical twins. TCRdb re-analysed the 5' RACE reads in MiXCR, keeping a single row per CDR3 protein. The sample carries some 600,000 distinct CDR3 sequences, around 7.5% recorded once. This same sample was also taken into another study, of yellow fever vaccine responses in identical twins.

The sample consisted of PBMCs. The receptors shown here come from a woman aged 18-29 years in good health.

This chain links TRBV9 with TRBJ1-1, with D possibly being TRBD1 (6 bases). The ends were cut back, 3 bases at V and 6 bases at J, with 15 bases in the middle. This CDR3 has 14 residues. Germline V gene sequence: CDR1 SGDLS, CDR2 YYNGEE. CDR3 sequence (DNA): TGTGCCAGCAGCGCCGGGGGGGCCGGGGCTGAAGCTTTCTTT. Protein: CASSAGGAGAEAFF.

Only a few counts were recorded for this clonotype. The chain carries TRBV12-3 or TRBV12-4 and TRBJ2-7; D remains ambiguous. The length of the CDR3 is 14 residues. V dropped 5 bases and J dropped 2 bases, with 13 bases sitting between them. The CDR3 DNA follows: TGTGCCAGCAGTCCCCCAGGACGGGCCTACGAGCAGTACGTC. This translates into CASSPPGRAYEQYV.

The rearrangement uses TRBV11-2 and TRBJ2-3; tentatively, D is TRBD1 or TRBD2 (5 bases each). V was trimmed by 6 bases and J by 0 bases, leaving 13 bases between them. Germline CDR1 is SGHAT and CDR2 is FQNNGV. The CDR3 loop spans 15 amino acids. The CDR3 nucleotides are TGTGCCAGCAGTGGGTTTTGGGGGAGCACAGATACGCAGTATTTT. It is translated as CASSGFWGSTDTQYF.

The sample holds many counts of this clonotype. The V call is TRBV11-2, the J call TRBJ1-5; no firm D call. The CDR3 sequence is 14 residues long. Trimming removed 6 bases at V and 0 bases at J, with 9 bases between. Germline V lookup: CDR1 SGHAT, CDR2 FQNNGV. CDR3 region: CASSLTDSNQPQHF. The CDR3 nucleotides are TGTGCCAGCAGTTTAACAGATAGCAATCAGCCCCAGCATTTT.

The rearrangement links TRBV20-1 to TRBJ1-1; D call uncertain. This CDR3 is 13 amino acids long. Trimming stripped 6 bases from V and 1 base from J, with 12 bases between. Germline V gives CDR1 DFQATT, CDR2 SNEGSKA (reference sequence). DNA for the CDR3: TGCAGTGCCCGGAGGGTCTCGAACACTGAAGCTTTCTTT. Translation: CSARRVSNTEAFF.

This clonotype was found a few times. The chain carries TRBV5-1 and TRBJ2-5; D unclear. CDR3 length equals 13 residues. Germline assignment: CDR1 SGHRS and CDR2 YFSETQ. Trimming pared 0 bases from V and 4 bases from J, leaving 7 bases between. The CDR3 loop reads CASSLDYIETQYF. The CDR3 nucleotides are TGCGCCAGCAGCTTGGATTATATAGAGACCCAGTACTTC.

This clonotype was counted at least ten times. CDR3 region: CASSQGPRTSGGNEQFF. In DNA form, the CDR3 reads TGCGCCAGCAGCCAGGGCCCCCGGACTAGCGGGGGCAATGAGCAGTTCTTC. This chain joins TRBV4-1 and TRBJ2-1, with TRBD2 matching over 13 bases. Trimming at V came to 3 bases and at J to 6 bases, leaving 8 bases not matched to a gene. The germline V gene has CDR1 MGHRA and CDR2 YSYEKL. The CDR3 covers 17 residues.

This clonotype was seen only a few times. The CDR3 loop is CASSQALAGSYNEQFF. In nucleotides, the CDR3 is TGTGCCAGCAGCCAAGCGCTGGCCGGCTCCTACAATGAGCAGTTCTTC. V and J are TRBV4-2 and TRBJ2-1; D not resolved. CDR3 length: 16 residues. The V end was cut by 1 base, the J end by 0 bases, with 10 bases between. Germline V lookup: CDR1 LGHNA, CDR2 YNFKEQ.

The sample holds a few counts of this clonotype. The rearrangement links TRBV6-2 or TRBV6-3 to TRBJ1-1; D is perhaps TRBD1 (6 bases). V gave up 2 bases and J gave up 1 base, with 11 bases separating them. The CDR3 has 15 amino acids. Germline assignment: CDR1 MNHEY and CDR2 SVGEGT. As DNA, the CDR3 is TGTGCCAGCAGTTACATTCCAGGGGCGAACACTGAAGCTTTCTTT. Translated, it gives CASSYIPGANTEAFF.

This clonotype occurred many times. V gene TRBV12-3 or TRBV12-4 combines with J gene TRBJ2-7; D perhaps matches TRBD1 (6 bases). V gave up 3 bases and J gave up 0 bases, with 12 bases separating them. This CDR3 has 15 residues. In DNA form, the CDR3 reads TGTGCCAGCAGTTTGACGACGGGACACTCCTACGAGCAGTACTTC. Translating gives CASSLTTGHSYEQYF.

In regard to this clonotype: At one end the junction does not follow the germline gene, possibly because of a read error. The chain joins TRBV12-3 or TRBV12-4 to TRBJ2-7, with D tentatively TRBD1 (7 bases). The CDR3 totals 18 residues. The CDR3: CACSFGPQQGRKSYEQYF. CDR3 nucleotides: TGTGCCTGCAGTTTCGGGCCTCAACAGGGGAGGAAGTCCTACGAGCAGTACTTC.

This clonotype was observed many times. This rearrangement joins TRBV12-3 or TRBV12-4 to TRBJ1-1, with 7 bases identical to TRBD1. V trimming: 3 bases; J trimming: 0 bases; junction bases outside the gene matches: 10. The CDR3 runs 17 residues. Written as DNA, the CDR3 is TGTGCCAGCAGTTTCAGCGGGACAGATGATATGAACACTGAAGCTTTCTTT. Its translation: CASSFSGTDDMNTEAFF.

CDR3 bases: TGCAGCGTCCTACCGGGACAGGGACAAGAGACCCAGTACTTC. Its protein product is CSVLPGQGQETQYF. This sequence joins TRBV29-1 and TRBJ2-5, with TRBD1 identical over 9 bases. CDR3 length: 14 residues. V lost 6 bases and J lost 2; bases outside the gene matches: 7. Germline lookup yields CDR1 SQVTM and CDR2 ANQGSEA.

This clonotype has a count of ten or more. The V gene is TRBV7-6, the J gene TRBJ1-1; 9 bases are shared with TRBD1. This CDR3 has 17 amino acids. The germline gives CDR1 SGHVS, CDR2 FNYEAQ. The ends lost 3 bases at V and 3 bases at J; junction bases unmatched: 11. The CDR3 sequence: CASSFLTGGFRDTEAFF. CDR3 DNA: TGTGCCAGCAGCTTCCTCACAGGGGGCTTTCGGGACACTGAAGCTTTCTTT.

The gene calls are TRBV20-1 and TRBJ2-7; 7 positions match TRBD2. The CDR3 extends over 14 amino acids. The V gene end was trimmed by 4 bases and the J gene end by 2 bases; junction bases not matched to a gene: 8. Germline CDR1 and CDR2: DFQATT and SNEGSKA (reference sequence). The DNA for the CDR3 is TGCAGTGCTACAGGACTAGACTTAGCCTACGAGCAGTACTTC. This translates into CSATGLDLAYEQYF.

Only a few counts were recorded for this clonotype. The CDR3: CASSLVGRDNEQFF. CDR3 coding DNA: TGTGCCAGCAGCTTAGTCGGACGGGACAATGAGCAGTTCTTC. The chain joins TRBV7-9 to TRBJ2-1; D remains ambiguous. Germline CDR1 and CDR2: SEHNR and FQNEAQ (reference sequence). Between the trimmed V and J ends, which lost 1 base and 5 bases, there was a span of 9 bases. This CDR3 comprises 14 residues. Filled out from reference TRBV7-9 and TRBJ2-1, the complete variable domain reads DTGVSQNPRHKITKRGQNVTFRCDPISEHNRLYWYRQTLGQGPEFLTYFQNEAQLEKSRLLSDRFSAERPKGSFSTLEIQRTEQGDSAMYLCASSLVGRDNEQFFGPGTRLTVL.

This clonotype was picked up many times. The rearrangement links TRBV20-1 to TRBJ2-7; possibly TRBD2 for D (6 bases). Germline values: CDR1 DFQATT, CDR2 SNEGSKA (reference sequence). V was cut by 5 bases and J by 4 bases, with 21 bases left in between. This CDR3 spans 15 amino acids. CDR3 nucleotides: TGCAGTGCTTCCCGAAAAGGTAGCGGATTATACGAGCAGTACTTC. It specifies CSASRKGSGLYEQYF.

The chain joins TRBV7-2 to TRBJ2-1, with unresolved D. The CDR3 contains 14 residues. Germline CDR1 and CDR2: SGHTA and FQGNSA. Trimming cost V 5 bases and J 15 bases, with 23 bases left between them. The CDR3 spells CASSLGISGGWRFF. The CDR3 coding sequence is TGTGCCAGCAGCCTAGGGATATCCGGCGGATGGAGGTTCTTC.

This clonotype has a count of ten or more. The chain recombines TRBV11-3 with TRBJ2-2; D call uncertain. Germline CDR1 and CDR2: SGHNT and YENEEA. There are 13 residues in the CDR3. V dropped 5 bases and J dropped 6 bases, with 10 bases sitting between them. CDR3 nucleotide sequence: TGTGCCAGCAGCCTCGGGTGGCCCGGGGAGCTGTTTTTT. Its protein is CASSLGWPGELFF.

A few counts support this clonotype. This sequence joins TRBV5-1 and TRBJ2-1, with D perhaps matching TRBD1 or TRBD2 (6 bases each). Germline V gene lookup returns CDR1 SGHRS and CDR2 YFSETQ. This CDR3 has 16 amino acids. V lost 0 bases and J lost 7, with 17 bases in between. CDR3 nucleotides: TGCGCCAGCAGCTTGGATGTCGGGGGCCGGTGGAATGAGCAGTTCTTC. Its translation is CASSLDVGGRWNEQFF.

The gene calls are TRBV12-3 or TRBV12-4 and TRBJ2-5, with D hard to call. The CDR3 runs to 12 residues. V lost 3 bases to trimming and J lost 5 bases, with 7 bases between them. The CDR3 loop is CASSLRYETQYF. The CDR3 coding sequence is TGTGCCAGCAGTTTGCGGTACGAGACCCAGTACTTC.

V gene TRBV3-1 combines with J gene TRBJ2-1; the match to TRBD2 covers 14 bases. With V trimmed by 4 bases and J by 0 bases, 5 bases remained unmatched. The CDR3 loop spans 18 amino acids. Germline lookup yields CDR1 LGHDT and CDR2 YNNKEL (reference sequence). In nucleotides, the CDR3 is TGTGCCAGCAGCCCAACCGGGACTAGCGGGAGCTCCTACAATGAGCAGTTCTTC. Translated: CASSPTGTSGSSYNEQFF.

This clonotype has just a few counts. The chain links TRBV5-1 to TRBJ2-3; 8 bases fit TRBD2. The CDR3 extends over 17 amino acids. Unmatched junction bases numbered 11, after V lost 5 bases and J lost 0 bases. The V gene's germline CDR1 is SGHRS and CDR2 YFSETQ. The CDR3 coding sequence is TGCGCCAGCAGAGAGCCGCGGGGGGCGGCTAGCACAGATACGCAGTATTTT. Translated: CASREPRGAASTDTQYF.

This rearrangement joins TRBV12-3 or TRBV12-4 to TRBJ1-1, with TRBD1 identical over 7 bases. The CDR3 is 15 amino acids. Unmatched junction bases numbered 7, after V lost 3 bases and J lost 3 bases. The CDR3 DNA follows: TGTGCCAGCAGTTTCGACAGGGTCAGGGACACTGAAGCTTTCTTT. Protein sequence: CASSFDRVRDTEAFF.

This clonotype was detected ten times or more. The genes are TRBV7-2 and TRBJ2-3; D is unresolved. This CDR3 region has 11 residues. V dropped 7 bases and J dropped 8 bases, with 10 bases sitting between them. Germline CDR1 reads SGHTA; CDR2 reads FQGNSA. The CDR3 reads CASTGSSTQYF. CDR3 nucleotides: TGTGCCAGCACCGGATCCAGTACGCAGTATTTT.

The V gene is TRBV12-3 or TRBV12-4, the J gene TRBJ1-6; 7 bases line up with TRBD1. V lost 1 base to trimming and J lost 9 bases; unmatched junction nucleotides: 6. The CDR3 spans 15 residues. CDR3 sequence reads: CASSLGTGPPSPLHF. Written as DNA, the CDR3 is TGTGCCAGCAGTTTAGGGACAGGCCCACCTTCACCCCTCCACTTT.

The sample holds many counts of this clonotype. The J gene is TRBJ2-1, the V gene TRBV24-1, with D unresolved. Trimming cost V 3 bases and J 1 base, with 3 bases left between them. The CDR3 is 13 residues long. CDR1 and CDR2 from the germline V gene are KGHDR and SFDVKD. CDR3 in amino acids: CATSDRSYNEQFF. As DNA, the CDR3 is TGTGCCACCAGTGATCGATCCTACAATGAGCAGTTCTTC.